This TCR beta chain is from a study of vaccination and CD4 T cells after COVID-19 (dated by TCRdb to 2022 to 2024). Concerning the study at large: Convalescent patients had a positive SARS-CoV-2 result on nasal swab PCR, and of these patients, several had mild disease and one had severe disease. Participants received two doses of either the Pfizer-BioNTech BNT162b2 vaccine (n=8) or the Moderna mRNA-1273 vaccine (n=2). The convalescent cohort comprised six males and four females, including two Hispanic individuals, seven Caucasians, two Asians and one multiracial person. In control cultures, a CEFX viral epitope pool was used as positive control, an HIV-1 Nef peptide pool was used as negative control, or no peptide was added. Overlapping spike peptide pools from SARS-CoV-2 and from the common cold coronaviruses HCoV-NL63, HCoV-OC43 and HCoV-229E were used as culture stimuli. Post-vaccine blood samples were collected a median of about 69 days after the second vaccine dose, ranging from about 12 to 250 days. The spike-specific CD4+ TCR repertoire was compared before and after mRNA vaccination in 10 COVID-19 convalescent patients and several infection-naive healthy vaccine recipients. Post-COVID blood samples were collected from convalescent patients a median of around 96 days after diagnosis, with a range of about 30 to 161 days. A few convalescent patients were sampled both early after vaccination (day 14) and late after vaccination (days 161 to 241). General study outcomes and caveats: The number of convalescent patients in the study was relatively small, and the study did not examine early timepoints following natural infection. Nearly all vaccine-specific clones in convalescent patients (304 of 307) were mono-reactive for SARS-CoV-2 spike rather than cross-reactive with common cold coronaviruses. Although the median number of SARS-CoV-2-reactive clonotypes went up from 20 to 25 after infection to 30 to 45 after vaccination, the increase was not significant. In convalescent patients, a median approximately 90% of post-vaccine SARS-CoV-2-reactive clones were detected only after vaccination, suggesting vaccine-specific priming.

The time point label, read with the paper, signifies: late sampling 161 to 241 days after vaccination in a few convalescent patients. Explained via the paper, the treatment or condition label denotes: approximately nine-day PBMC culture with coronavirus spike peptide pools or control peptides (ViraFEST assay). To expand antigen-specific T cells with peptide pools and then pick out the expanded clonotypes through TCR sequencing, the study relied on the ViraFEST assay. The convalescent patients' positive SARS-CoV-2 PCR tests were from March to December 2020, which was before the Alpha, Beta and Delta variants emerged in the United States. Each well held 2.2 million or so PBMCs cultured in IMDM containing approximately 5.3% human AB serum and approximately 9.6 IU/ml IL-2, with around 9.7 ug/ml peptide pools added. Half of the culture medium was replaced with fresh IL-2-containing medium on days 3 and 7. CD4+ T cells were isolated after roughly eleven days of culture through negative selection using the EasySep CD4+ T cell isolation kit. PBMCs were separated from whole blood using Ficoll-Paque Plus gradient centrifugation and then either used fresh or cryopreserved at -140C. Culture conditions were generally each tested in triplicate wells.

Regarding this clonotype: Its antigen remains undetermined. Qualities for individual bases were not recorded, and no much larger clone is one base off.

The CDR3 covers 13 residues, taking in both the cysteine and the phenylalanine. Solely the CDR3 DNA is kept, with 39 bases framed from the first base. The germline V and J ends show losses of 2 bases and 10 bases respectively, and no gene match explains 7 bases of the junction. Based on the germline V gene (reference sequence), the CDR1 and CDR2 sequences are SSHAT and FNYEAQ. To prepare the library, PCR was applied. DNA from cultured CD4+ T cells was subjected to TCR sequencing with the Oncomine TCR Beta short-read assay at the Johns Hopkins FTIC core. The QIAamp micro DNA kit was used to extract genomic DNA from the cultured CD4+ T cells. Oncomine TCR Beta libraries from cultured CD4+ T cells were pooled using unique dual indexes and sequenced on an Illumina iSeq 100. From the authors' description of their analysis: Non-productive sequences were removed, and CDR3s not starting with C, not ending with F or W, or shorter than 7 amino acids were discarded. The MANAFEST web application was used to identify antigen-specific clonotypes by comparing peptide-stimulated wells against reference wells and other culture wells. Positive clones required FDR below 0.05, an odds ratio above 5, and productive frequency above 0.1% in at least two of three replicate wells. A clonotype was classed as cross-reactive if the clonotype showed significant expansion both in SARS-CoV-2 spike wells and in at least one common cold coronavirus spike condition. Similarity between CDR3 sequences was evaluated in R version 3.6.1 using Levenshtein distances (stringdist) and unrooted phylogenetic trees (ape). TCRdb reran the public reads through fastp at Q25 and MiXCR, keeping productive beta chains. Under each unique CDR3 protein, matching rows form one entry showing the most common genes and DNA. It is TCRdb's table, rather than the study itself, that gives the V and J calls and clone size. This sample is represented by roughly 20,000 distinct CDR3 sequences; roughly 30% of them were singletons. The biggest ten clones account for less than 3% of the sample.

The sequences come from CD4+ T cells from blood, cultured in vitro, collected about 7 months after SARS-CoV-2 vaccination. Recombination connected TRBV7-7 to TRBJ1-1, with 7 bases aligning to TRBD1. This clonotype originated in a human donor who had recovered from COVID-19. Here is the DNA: TGTGCCAGCAGCTTATCGACAGGGAGGAGAGCTTTCTTT. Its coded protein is CASSLSTGRRAFF. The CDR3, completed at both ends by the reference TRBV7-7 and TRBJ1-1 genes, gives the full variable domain GAGVSQSPRYKVTKRGQDVTLRCDPISSHATLYWYQQALGQGPEFLTYFNYEAQPDKSGLPSDRFSAERPEGSISTLTIQRTEQRDSAMYRCASSLSTGRRAFFGQGTRLTVV.